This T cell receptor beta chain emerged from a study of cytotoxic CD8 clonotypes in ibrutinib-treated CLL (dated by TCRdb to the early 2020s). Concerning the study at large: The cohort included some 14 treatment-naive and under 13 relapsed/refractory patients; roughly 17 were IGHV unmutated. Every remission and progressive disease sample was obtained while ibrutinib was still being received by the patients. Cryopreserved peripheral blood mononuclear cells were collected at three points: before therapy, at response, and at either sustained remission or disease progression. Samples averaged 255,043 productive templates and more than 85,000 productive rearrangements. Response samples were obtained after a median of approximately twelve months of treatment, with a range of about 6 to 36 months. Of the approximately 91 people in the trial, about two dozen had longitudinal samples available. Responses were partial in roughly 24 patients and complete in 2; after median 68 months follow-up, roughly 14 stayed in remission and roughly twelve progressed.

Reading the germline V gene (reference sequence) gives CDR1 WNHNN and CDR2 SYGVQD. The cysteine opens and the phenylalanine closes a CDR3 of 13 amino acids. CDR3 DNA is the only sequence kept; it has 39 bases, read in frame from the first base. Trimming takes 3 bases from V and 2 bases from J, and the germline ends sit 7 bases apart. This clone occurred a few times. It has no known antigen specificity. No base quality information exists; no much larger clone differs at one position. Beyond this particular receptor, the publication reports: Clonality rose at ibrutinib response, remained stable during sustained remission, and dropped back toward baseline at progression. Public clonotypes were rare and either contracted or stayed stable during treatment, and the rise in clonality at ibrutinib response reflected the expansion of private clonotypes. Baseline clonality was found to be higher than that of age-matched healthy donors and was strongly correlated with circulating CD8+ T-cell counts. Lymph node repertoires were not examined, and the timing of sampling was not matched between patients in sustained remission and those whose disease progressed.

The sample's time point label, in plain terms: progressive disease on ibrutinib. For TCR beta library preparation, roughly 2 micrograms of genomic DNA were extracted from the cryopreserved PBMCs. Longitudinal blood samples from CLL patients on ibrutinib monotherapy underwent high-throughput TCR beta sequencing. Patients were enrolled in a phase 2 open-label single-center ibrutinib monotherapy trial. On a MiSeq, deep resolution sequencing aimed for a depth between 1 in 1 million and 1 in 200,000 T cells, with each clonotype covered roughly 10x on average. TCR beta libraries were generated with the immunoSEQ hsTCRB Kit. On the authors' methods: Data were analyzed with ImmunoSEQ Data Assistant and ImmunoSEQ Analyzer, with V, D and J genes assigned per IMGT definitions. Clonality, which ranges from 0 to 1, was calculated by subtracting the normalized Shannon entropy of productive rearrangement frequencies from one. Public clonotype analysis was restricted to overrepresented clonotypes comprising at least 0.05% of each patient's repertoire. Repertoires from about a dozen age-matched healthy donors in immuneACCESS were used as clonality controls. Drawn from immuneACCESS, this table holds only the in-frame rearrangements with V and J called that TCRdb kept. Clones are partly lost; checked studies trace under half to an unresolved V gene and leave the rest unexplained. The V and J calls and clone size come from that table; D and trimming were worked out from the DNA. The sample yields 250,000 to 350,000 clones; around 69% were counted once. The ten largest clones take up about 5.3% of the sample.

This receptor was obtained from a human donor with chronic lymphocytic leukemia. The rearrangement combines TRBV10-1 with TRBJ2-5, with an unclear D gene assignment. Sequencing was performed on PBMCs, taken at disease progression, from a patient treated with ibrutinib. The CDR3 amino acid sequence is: CASSEDTQETQYF. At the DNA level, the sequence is TGCGCCAGCAGTGAAGACACTCAAGAGACCCAGTACTTC.